This T cell receptor beta chain was sequenced in a study of cytomegalovirus exposure and HLA in healthy donors. Study-wide background: T cells numbering approximately 170 million yielded 100 million to 120 million unique TCR beta sequences in an earlier analysis. Broader study findings: TCR beta V- and J-gene trimming, according to a later analysis, was linked to a missense DCLRE1C variant. Judged likely to be a sequencing artifact was a cluster of highly shared sequence variants.

Germline V gene lookup returns CDR1 SGHRS and CDR2 YFSETQ. The CDR3 totals 13 residues. Trimming cost V 2 bases and J 3 bases, with 8 bases left between them. Use of 60 Vbeta and 13 Jbeta primers characterized the PCR. Authors' methods: In a later analysis, of some 80 million unique beta chains, some 10 million appeared in at least two donors. Profiling relied on immunoSEQ multiplex PCR, and the TCRdb table lists in-frame clones only, not all of them. V, J and clone size are taken as reported in that table, and D and trimming were inferred from the DNA itself. The sample includes about 200,000 clones, roughly 80% of them seen just once. In regard to this clone: What it binds is not known.

This clonotype originated in a man between 50 and 59 years old in good health and CMV-seronegative. V gene TRBV5-1 combines with J gene TRBJ1-1; the D is unclear. The specimen was PBMCs. Here the CDR3 DNA reads TGCGCCAGCAGCTTTCGTCCTGACACTGAAGCTTTCTTT. It yields the protein CASSFRPDTEAFF.